The 3 T cell receptor beta chains below all came from one sample that was sequenced in a study of T cell responses to AZD1222 COVID-19 vaccine. TCRdb's copy holds only in-frame clones and misses some; the assay was immunoSEQ multiplex PCR. This table holds fewer than 200,000 clones, roughly 87% found once. The specimen comprised peripheral blood, sampled 28 days after the second AZD1222 dose. These receptors were collected from an adult who received the AZD1222 COVID-19 vaccine.

V usage is TRBV6-1 and J usage is TRBJ1-3; 10 nucleotides align to TRBD1. CDR3 length equals 18 residues. CDR1 is MNHNS and CDR2 is SASEGT in the germline V gene. V gave up 4 bases and J gave up 0 bases; unmatched junction bases: 9. CDR3 sequence reads: CASSVPGQGLISGNTIYF. The CDR3 DNA is TGTGCCAGCAGTGTACCGGGACAGGGGCTAATCTCTGGAAACACCATATATTTT.

This clone appeared a few times. The DNA of the CDR3 is TGTGCCAGCAGTGAAGGGGACATACCTAGCTCAGATACGCAGTATTTT. Residues: CASSEGDIPSSDTQYF. This chain connects TRBV6-1 to TRBJ2-3, with D perhaps matching TRBD1 (6 bases). The length of the CDR3 is 16 residues. V was shortened by 1 base and J by 4 bases, with 15 bases between the two germline ends. Germline V lookup: CDR1 MNHNS, CDR2 SASEGT.

The count of this clone is one. This chain links TRBV9 with TRBJ1-6; TRBD1 aligns across 8 bases. The CDR3 consists of 17 residues. With V trimmed by 2 bases and J by 4 bases, 8 bases remained unmatched. Germline loops: CDR1 SGDLS, CDR2 YYNGEE. The CDR3 loop reads CASSVTGGATYNSPLHF. For the CDR3, the DNA is TGTGCCAGCAGCGTTACAGGGGGAGCGACGTATAATTCACCCCTCCACTTT.